Here is one TCR beta chain with its context. The data originate from a study of response to subunit inactivated influenza vaccine. One entry per CDR3 protein, called by TCRdb with MiXCR from the RT-PCR reads. The table includes roughly 520,000 distinct CDR3 sequences, 25% detected once. This sequence was found in a man aged 50-59 years who received an inactivated influenza vaccine. This sample comprised CD4+ T cells sorted from PBMCs, obtained 4 to 6 days after vaccination.

The CDR3 region has the DNA TGTGCCAGTCGCCGGGACAGGGCACCACTTCCAGATACGCAGTATTTT. Protein product: CASRRDRAPLPDTQYF. The chain couples TRBV28 to TRBJ2-3, with 9 bases identical to TRBD1. This CDR3 region has 16 residues. V lost 9 bases, J lost 4 bases, and 14 bases stayed unmatched. The germline V gene has CDR1 MDHEN and CDR2 SYDVKM.